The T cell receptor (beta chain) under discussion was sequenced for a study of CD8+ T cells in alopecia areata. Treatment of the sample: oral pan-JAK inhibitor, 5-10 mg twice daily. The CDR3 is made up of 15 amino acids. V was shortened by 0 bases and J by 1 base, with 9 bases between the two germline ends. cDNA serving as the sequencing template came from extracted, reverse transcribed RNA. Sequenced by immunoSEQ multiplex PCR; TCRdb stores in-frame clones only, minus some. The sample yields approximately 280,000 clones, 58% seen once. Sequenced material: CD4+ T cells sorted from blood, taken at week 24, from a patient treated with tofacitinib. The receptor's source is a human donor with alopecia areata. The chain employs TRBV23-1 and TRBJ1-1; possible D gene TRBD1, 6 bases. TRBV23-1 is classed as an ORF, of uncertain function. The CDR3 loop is CASSQSWTENTEAFF. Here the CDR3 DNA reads TGCGCCAGCAGTCAATCCTGGACAGAGAACACTGAAGCTTTCTTT.